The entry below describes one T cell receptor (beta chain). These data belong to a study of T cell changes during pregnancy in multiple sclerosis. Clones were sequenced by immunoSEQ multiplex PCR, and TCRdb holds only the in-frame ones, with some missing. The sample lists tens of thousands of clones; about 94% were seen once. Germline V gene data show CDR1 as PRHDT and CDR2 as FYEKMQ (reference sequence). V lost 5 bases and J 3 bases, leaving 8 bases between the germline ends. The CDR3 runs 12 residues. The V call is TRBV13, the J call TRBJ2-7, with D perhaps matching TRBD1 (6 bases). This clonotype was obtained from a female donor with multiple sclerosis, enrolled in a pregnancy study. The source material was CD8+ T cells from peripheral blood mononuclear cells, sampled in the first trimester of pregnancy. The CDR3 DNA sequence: TGTGCCAGCAGCCAAGGGGGCTACGAGCAGTACTTC. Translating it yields CASSQGGYEQYF.